This TCR beta chain was captured by sequencing in a study of blood T cell repertoires in COVID-19. Profiled with immunoSEQ multiplex PCR; TCRdb holds only in-frame clones, not every one. The table records around 110,000 clones, 90% of them present only once. The CDR3 covers 11 residues. With 4 bases removed from V and 7 bases from J, the gap between germline ends came to 7 bases. The germline CDR1 and CDR2 sequences are LNHDA and SQIVND (reference sequence). This TCR was sampled from a human donor with active COVID-19. The donor label of this sample is uncertain. The rearrangement joins TRBV19 to TRBJ1-1; no clear D. The sequencing sample was made of peripheral blood. The CDR3 region is CASSNGFEAFF. CDR3 nucleotides: TGTGCCAGTAGTAACGGGTTTGAAGCTTTCTTT. The whole variable domain, remainder taken from reference TRBV19 and TRBJ1-1, is DGGITQSPKYLFRKEGQNVTLSCEQNLNHDAMYWYRQDPGQGLRLIYYSQIVNDFQKGDIAEGYSVSREKKESFPLTVTSAQKNPTAFYLCASSNGFEAFFGQGTRLTVV.